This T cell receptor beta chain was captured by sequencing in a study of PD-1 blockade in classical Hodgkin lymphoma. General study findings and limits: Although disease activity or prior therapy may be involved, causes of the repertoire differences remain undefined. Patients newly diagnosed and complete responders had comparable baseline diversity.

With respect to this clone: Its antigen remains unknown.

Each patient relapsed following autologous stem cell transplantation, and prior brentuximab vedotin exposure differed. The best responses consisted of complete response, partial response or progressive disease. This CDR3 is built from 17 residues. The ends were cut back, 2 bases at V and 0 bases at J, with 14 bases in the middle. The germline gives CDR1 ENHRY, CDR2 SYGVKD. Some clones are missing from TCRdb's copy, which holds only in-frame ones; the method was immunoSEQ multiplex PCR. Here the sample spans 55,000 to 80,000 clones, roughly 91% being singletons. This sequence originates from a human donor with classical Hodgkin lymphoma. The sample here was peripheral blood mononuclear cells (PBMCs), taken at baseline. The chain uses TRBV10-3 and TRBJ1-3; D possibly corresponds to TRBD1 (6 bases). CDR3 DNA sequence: TGTGCCATCAGTGAGGCGACAACAGGGTTCTCTGGAAACACCATATATTTT. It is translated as CAISEATTGFSGNTIYF.